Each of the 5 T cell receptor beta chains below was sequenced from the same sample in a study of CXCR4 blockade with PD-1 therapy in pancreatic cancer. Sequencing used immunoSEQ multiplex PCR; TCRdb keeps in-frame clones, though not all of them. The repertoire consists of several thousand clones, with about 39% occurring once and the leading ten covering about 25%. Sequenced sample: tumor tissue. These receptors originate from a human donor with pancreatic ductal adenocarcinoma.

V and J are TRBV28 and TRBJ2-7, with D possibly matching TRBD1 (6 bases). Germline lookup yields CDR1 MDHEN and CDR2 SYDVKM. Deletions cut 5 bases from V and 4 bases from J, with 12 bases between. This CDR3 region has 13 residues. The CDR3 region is CASSPTGLYEQYF. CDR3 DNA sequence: TGTGCCAGCAGTCCAACAGGGCTGTACGAGCAGTACTTC.

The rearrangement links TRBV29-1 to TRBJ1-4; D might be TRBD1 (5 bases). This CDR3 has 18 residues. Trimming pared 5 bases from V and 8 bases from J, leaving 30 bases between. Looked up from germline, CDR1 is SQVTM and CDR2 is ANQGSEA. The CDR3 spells CSVRSVGHPRGKGEKLFF. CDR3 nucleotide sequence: TGCAGCGTTCGGTCTGTCGGCCACCCAAGGGGCAAGGGAGAAAAACTGTTTTTT.

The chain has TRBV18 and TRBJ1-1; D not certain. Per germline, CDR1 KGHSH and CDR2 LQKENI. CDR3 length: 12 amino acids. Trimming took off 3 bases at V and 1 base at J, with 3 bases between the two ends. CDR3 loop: CASSPGNTEAFF. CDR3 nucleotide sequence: TGTGCCAGCTCACCGGGGAACACTGAAGCTTTCTTT.

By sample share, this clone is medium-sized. CDR3 in amino acids: CASSVAGGVTDTQYF. CDR3 nucleotides: TGTGCCAGCAGCGTCGCCGGGGGGGTCACAGATACGCAGTATTTT. The rearrangement links TRBV9 to TRBJ2-3; TRBD2 matches 8 bases. In germline, CDR1 is SGDLS, CDR2 YYNGEE. The trim removed 2 bases at V and 2 bases at J, leaving 4 bases unmatched. The CDR3 is 15 amino acids.

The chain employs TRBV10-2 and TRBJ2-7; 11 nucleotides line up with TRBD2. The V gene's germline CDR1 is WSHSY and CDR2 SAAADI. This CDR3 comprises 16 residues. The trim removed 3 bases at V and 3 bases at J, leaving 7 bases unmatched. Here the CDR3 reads CASSDPPSGGNYEQYF. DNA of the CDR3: TGCGCCAGCAGTGACCCTCCTAGCGGGGGGAACTACGAGCAGTACTTC.